There are many counts of the clone carrying this TCR beta chain. TCRdb fed the RT-PCR reads into MiXCR, producing one record per CDR3 protein. Of 550,000 to 750,000 distinct CDR3 sequences listed, around 14% are singletons. The receptor comes from a female donor in good health, serving as a healthy control. Material for sequencing was memory CD4+ T cells from blood.

The CDR3 sequence is CSVEGHGRGEQYF. CDR3 in DNA: TGCAGCGTTGAGGGTCACGGCCGGGGCGAGCAGTACTTC. V is TRBV29-1 and J is TRBJ2-7; D is possibly TRBD2 (5 bases). V was cut by 3 bases and J by 6 bases, with 15 bases left in between. This CDR3 has 13 amino acids. The germline CDR1 and CDR2 sequences are SQVTM and ANQGSEA.